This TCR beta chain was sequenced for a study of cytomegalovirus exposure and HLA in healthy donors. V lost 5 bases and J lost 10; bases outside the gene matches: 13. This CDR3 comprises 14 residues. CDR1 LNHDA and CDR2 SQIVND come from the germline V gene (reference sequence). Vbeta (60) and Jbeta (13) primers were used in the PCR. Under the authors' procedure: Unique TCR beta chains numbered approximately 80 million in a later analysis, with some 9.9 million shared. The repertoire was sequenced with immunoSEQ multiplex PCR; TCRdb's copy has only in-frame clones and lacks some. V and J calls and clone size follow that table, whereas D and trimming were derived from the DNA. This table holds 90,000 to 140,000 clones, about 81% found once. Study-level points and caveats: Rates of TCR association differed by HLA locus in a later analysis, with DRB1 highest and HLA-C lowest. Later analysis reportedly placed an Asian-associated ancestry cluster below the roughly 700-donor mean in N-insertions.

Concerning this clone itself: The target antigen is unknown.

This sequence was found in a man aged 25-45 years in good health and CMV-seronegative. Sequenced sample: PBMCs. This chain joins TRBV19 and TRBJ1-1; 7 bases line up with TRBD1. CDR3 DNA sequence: TGTGCCAGTAGTGAGGACTCTATGACAGGGTCAGCTTTCTTT. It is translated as CASSEDSMTGSAFF. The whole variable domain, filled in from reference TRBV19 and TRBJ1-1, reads DGGITQSPKYLFRKEGQNVTLSCEQNLNHDAMYWYRQDPGQGLRLIYYSQIVNDFQKGDIAEGYSVSREKKESFPLTVTSAQKNPTAFYLCASSEDSMTGSAFFGQGTRLTVV.